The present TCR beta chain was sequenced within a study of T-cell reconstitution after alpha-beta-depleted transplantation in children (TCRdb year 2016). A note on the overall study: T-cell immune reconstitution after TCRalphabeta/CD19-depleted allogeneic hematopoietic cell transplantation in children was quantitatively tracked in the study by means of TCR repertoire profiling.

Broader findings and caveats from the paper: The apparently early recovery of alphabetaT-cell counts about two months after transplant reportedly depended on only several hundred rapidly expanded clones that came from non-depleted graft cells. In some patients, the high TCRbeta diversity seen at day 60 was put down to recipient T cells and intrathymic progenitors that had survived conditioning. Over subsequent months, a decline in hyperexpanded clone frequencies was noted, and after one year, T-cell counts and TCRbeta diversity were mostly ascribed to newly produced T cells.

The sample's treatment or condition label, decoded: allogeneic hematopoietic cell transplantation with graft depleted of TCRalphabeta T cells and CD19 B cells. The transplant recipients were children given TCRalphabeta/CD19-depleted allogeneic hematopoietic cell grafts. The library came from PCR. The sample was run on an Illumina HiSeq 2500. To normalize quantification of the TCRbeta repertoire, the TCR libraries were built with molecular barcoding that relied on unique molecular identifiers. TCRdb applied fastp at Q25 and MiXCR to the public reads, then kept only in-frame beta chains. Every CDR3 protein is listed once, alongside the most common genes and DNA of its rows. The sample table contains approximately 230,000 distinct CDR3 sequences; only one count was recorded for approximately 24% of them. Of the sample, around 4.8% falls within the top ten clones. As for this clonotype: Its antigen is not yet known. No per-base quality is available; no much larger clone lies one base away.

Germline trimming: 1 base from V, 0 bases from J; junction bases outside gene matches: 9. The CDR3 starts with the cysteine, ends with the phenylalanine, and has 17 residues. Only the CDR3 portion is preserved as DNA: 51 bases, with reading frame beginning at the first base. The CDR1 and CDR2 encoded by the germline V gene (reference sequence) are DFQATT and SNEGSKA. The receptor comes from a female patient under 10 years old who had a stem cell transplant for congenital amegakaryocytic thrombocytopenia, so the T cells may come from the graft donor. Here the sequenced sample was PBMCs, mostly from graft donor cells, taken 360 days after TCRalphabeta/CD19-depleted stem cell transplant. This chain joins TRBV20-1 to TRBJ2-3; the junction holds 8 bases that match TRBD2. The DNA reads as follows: TGCAGTGCTAGAGTATCAACGACTAGCGCCAGCACAGATACGCAGTATTTT. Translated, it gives CSARVSTTSASTDTQYF.